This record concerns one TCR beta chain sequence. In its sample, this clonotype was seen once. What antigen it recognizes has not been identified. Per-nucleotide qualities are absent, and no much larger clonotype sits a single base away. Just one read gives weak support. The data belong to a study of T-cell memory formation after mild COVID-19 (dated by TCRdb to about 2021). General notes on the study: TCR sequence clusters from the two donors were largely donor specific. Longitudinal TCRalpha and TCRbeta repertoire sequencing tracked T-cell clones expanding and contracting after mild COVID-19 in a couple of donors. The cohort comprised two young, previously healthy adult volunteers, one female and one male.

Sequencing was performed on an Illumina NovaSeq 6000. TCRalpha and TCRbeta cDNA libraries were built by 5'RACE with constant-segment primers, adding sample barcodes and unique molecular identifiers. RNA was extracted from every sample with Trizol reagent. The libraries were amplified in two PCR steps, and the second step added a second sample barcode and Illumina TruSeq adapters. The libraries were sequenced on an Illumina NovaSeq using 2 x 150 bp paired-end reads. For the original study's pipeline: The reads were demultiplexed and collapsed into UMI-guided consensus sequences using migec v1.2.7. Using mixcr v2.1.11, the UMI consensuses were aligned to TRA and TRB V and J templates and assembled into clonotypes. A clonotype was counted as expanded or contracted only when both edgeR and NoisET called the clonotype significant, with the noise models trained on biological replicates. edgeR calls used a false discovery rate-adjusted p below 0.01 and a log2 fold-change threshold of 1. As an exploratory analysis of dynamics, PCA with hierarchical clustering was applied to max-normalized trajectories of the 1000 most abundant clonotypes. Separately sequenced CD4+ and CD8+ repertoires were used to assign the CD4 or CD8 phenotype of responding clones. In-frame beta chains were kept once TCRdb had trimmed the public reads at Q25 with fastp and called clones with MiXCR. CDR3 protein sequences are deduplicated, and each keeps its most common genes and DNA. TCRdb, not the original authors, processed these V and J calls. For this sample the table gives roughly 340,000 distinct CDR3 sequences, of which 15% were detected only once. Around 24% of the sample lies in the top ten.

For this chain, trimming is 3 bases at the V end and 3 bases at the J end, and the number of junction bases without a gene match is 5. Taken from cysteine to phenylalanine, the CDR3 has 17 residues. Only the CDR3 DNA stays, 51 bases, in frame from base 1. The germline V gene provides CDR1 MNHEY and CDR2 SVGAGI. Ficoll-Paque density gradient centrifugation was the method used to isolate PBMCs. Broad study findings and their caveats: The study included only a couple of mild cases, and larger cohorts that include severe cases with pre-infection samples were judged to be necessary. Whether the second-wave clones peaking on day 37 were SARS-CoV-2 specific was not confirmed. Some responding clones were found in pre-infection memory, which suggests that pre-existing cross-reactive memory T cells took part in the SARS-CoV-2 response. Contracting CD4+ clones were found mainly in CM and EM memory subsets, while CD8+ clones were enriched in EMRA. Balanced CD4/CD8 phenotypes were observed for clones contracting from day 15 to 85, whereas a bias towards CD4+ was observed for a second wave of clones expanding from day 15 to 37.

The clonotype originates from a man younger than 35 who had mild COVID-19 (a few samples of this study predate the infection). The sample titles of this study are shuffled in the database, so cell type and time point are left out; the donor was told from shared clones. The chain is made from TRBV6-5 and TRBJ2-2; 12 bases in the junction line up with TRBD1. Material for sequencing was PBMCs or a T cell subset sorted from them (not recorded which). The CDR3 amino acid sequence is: CASSYPGTGGYTGELFF. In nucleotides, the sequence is TGTGCCAGCAGTTATCCCGGGACAGGGGGCTACACCGGGGAGCTGTTTTTT.